The next 13 T cell receptor beta chains were all read from a single sample in a study of CD8+CD57+ T cells in acquired aplastic anemia. The study profiled TCR beta VDJ and CDR3 using genomic DNA as template. TCRdb redid the calling of the reads with MiXCR, one entry per CDR3 protein. The sample includes about 110,000 distinct CDR3 sequences, around 49% of them seen just once. The sequenced sample consisted of sorted CD4+, CD8+, or CD8+CD57+ T cells (not recorded which) from PBMCs. Every receptor here comes from a human donor in good health, serving as a control.

There are many counts of this clonotype. The genes are TRBV7-2 and TRBJ1-2; D is possibly TRBD1 (5 bases). This CDR3 comprises 13 residues. The V and J ends lost 7 bases and 3 bases respectively, with 12 bases between them. Germline-derived CDR1 and CDR2 are SGHTA and FQGNSA. The CDR3 nucleotides are TGTGCCAGCACTCTCGGGGGGGACTATGGCTACACCTTC. It yields the protein CASTLGGDYGYTF.

The rearrangement joins TRBV7-2 to TRBJ2-7; 8 nucleotides line up with TRBD2. This CDR3 is built from 14 residues. Germline assignment: CDR1 SGHTA and CDR2 FQGNSA. The V and J ends lost 2 bases and 2 bases, in that order; junction bases with no gene match: 2. CDR3 sequence (DNA): TGTGCCAGCAGCTTACAGGGACTAGCCTACGAGCAGTACTTC. Amino acids: CASSLQGLAYEQYF.

This clonotype was detected ten times or more. V gene TRBV12-3 or TRBV12-4 combines with J gene TRBJ2-7, with D possibly matching TRBD2 (5 bases). V was trimmed by 5 bases and J by 7 bases, leaving 12 bases between them. There are 12 residues in the CDR3. The CDR3 loop is CASSTLTGEQYF. CDR3 nucleotide sequence: TGTGCCAGCAGTACGCTGACGGGGGAGCAGTACTTC.

A remark on this clonotype: This likely comes from a read error, as the CDR3 has no conserved phenylalanine or tryptophan at its end. The chain couples TRBV20-1 to TRBJ2-5, with 12 bases that match TRBD2. The CDR3 extends over 16 amino acids. Germline V CDR1 and CDR2: DFQATT, SNEGSKA (reference sequence). J gave up 5 bases and V 1 base, and 8 bases lay outside the gene matches. CDR3 residues: CSARASGGANHETQYS. The CDR3 region has the DNA TGCAGTGCTAGAGCTAGCGGGGGGGCGAATCACGAGACCCAGTACTCC.

In its sample, this clonotype was seen a few times. The chain employs TRBV15 and TRBJ2-7; 8 positions match TRBD1. J lost 12 bases, V lost 4 bases, and 5 bases had no gene match. There are 11 residues in the CDR3. The germline gives CDR1 LNHNV, CDR2 YYDKDF (reference sequence). CDR3: CATSTGTGLYV. CDR3 sequence (DNA): TGTGCCACCAGCACCGGGACAGGCCTGTACGTC.

This clonotype was seen only a few times. The chain joins TRBV29-1 to TRBJ2-7; D gene ambiguous. Trimming cost V 5 bases and J 2 bases, with 7 bases left between them. Per germline, CDR1 SQVTM and CDR2 ANQGSEA. The CDR3 spans 11 residues. DNA of the CDR3: TGCAGCGTTTCCGATACCTACGAGCAGTACTTC. This gives the protein CSVSDTYEQYF.

The chain employs TRBV29-1 and TRBJ1-2; tentative D call: TRBD1 (5 bases). Germline CDR1 reads SQVTM; CDR2 reads ANQGSEA. The CDR3 has 12 amino acids. Trimming cost V 3 bases and J 10 bases, with 15 bases left between them. The CDR3 nucleotides read TGCAGCGTTGATCGGGACTCAAGGGTCTACACCTTC. Translating it yields CSVDRDSRVYTF.

The chain uses TRBV10-3 and TRBJ2-1; 16 bases are shared with TRBD2. V gave up 7 bases and J gave up 8 bases; unmatched junction bases: 5. CDR1 is ENHRY and CDR2 is SYGVKD in the germline V gene. There are 15 residues in the CDR3. Here the CDR3 reads CAIKGTSGGADEQFF. CDR3 nucleotides: TGTGCCATCAAAGGGACTAGCGGGGGGGCCGATGAGCAGTTCTTC.

This chain joins TRBV10-3 and TRBJ1-4, with 7 bases matching TRBD1. The CDR3 spans 15 residues. Per germline, CDR1 ENHRY and CDR2 SYGVKD. J gave up 3 bases and V 6 bases, and 7 bases lay outside the gene matches. CDR3 residues: CAIRKGGGSNEKLFF. CDR3 DNA: TGTGCCATCAGGAAAGGGGGCGGATCTAATGAAAAACTGTTTTTT.

Only one count was recorded for this clonotype. The chain combines TRBV25-1 with TRBJ2-3; 15 bases are shared with TRBD2. V lost 6 bases, J lost 5 bases, and 6 bases stayed unmatched. From germline, CDR1 is MGHDK and CDR2 SYGVNS. The CDR3 covers 16 residues. The CDR3 reads CASSGLAGGYGDTQYF. CDR3 nucleotides: TGTGCCAGCAGCGGACTAGCGGGGGGGTATGGAGATACGCAGTATTTT.

This clonotype was seen once. The gene calls are TRBV14 and TRBJ1-1; D gene uncertain. Germline CDR1 is SGHDN and CDR2 is FVKESK. CDR3 size: 12 residues. Trimming pared 7 bases from V and 8 bases from J, leaving 14 bases between. The CDR3 DNA reads TGTGCCAGCATTATCGACCTCGTAGAAGCTTTCTTT. It encodes CASIIDLVEAFF.

On this clonotype itself: Its ends do not fully match the called genes, so a read error is possible. This chain connects TRBV10-3 to TRBJ1-5, with D possibly matching TRBD1 (5 bases). The germline gives CDR1 ENHRY, CDR2 SYGVKD. This CDR3 comprises 10 residues. The CDR3, as DNA: TGTGCCAGCAGTTACAGGACCCAGCATTTT. The encoded protein is CASSYRTQHF.

The sample holds many counts of this clonotype. This chain uses TRBV12-3 or TRBV12-4 with TRBJ1-5; D not resolved. The CDR3 runs to 14 residues. Between the trimmed V and J ends, which lost 3 bases and 4 bases, there was a span of 10 bases. The CDR3 here is CASSLSQINQPQHF. In DNA, the CDR3 is TGTGCCAGCAGTTTGAGCCAAATTAATCAGCCCCAGCATTTT.